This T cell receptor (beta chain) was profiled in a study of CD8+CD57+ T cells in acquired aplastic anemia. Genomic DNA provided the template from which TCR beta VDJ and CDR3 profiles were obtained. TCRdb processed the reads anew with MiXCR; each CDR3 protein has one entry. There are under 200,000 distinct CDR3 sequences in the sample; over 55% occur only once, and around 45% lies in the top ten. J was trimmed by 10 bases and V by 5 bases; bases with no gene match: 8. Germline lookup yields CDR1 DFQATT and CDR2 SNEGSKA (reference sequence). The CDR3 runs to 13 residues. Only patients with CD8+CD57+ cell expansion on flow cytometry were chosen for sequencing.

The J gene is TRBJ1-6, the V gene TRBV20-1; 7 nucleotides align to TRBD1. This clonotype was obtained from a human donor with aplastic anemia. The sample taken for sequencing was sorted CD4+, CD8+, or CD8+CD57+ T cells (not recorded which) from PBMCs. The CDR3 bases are TGCAGTGCTGTCCAGGGGGTTCTCTCACCCCTCCACTTT. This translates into CSAVQGVLSPLHF.